This T cell receptor (beta chain) was profiled in a study of CD8+CD57+ T cells in acquired aplastic anemia. Turning to the study itself: Recorded DNA amounts for sorted CD4+ and CD8+ cells had an average of around 3.5 ug. Study-level results: Sharing between patients and controls was observed for twenty-nine CD8+ CDR3 sequences.

CDR3 length: 12 residues. V lost 0 bases and J 4 bases, leaving 5 bases between the germline ends. Germline CDR1 SGDLS, CDR2 YYNGEE. Patients selected for sequencing had displayed CD8+CD57+ cell expansion by flow cytometry. The diagnosis in all patients was severe acquired aplastic anemia. By the time of blood sampling, patients had still received no therapy. Genomic DNA templated the TCR beta VDJ and CDR3 profiling. Each CDR3 protein is one row after TCRdb ran MiXCR on the reads. Of about 160,000 distinct CDR3 sequences in the sample, roughly 48% were seen once. At least ten counts were recorded for this clonotype. The antigen is unknown.

The sample consisted of sorted CD4+, CD8+, or CD8+CD57+ T cells (not recorded which) from PBMCs. The chain has TRBV9 and TRBJ2-7, with D hard to call. The sequence came from a human donor with aplastic anemia. CDR3 amino acids: CASSVVPYEQYF. The CDR3 bases are TGTGCCAGCAGCGTAGTACCTTACGAGCAGTACTTC.